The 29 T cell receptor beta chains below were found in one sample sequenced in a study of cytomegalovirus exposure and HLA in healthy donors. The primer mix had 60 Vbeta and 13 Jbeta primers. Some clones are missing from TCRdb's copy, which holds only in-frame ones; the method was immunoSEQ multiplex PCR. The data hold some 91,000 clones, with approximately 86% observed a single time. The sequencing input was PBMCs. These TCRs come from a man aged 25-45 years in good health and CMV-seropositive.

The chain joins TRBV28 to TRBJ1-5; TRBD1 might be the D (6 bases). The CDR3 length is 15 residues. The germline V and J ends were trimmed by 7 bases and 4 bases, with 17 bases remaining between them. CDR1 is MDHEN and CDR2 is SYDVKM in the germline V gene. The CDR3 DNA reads TGTGCCAGCAACTCCGCGGACAGAATAAATCAGCCCCAGCATTTT. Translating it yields CASNSADRINQPQHF.

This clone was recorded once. Here the CDR3 DNA reads TGTGCCAGCAGCTTAGATCTCGGGGGGAGGGCCGGCGAGCAGTACTTC. It encodes CASSLDLGGRAGEQYF. The genes are TRBV11-2 and TRBJ2-7; 7 bases are a match to TRBD2. V trimming: 0 bases; J trimming: 6 bases; junction bases outside the gene matches: 11. Germline CDR1 reads SGHAT; CDR2 reads FQNNGV. The CDR3 has 16 residues.

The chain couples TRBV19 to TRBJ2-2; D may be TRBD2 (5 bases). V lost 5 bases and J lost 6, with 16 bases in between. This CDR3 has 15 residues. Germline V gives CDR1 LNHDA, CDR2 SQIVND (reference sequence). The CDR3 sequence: CASSPGPGSAGELFF. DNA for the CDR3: TGTGCCAGTAGTCCGGGCCCGGGGAGCGCCGGGGAGCTGTTTTTT.

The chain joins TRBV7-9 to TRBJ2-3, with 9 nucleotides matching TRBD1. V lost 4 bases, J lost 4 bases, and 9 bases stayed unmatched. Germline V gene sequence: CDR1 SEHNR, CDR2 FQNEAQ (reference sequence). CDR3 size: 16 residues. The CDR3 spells CASSSGQGMWADTQYF. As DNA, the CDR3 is TGTGCCAGCAGCTCCGGACAGGGGATGTGGGCAGATACGCAGTATTTT.

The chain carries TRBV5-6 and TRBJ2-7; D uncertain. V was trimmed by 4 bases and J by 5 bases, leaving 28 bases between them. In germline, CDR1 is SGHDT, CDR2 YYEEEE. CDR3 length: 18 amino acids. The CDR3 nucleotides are TGTGCCAGCAGCAGGCGCTCAGTTTCAGCGCGAGGTGTCGACGAGCAGTACTTC. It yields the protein CASSRRSVSARGVDEQYF.

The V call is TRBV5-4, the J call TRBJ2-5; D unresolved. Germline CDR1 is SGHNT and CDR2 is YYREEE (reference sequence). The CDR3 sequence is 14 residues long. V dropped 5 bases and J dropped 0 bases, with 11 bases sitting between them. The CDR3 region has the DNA TGTGCCAGCAGTCTGGTCGACTACCAAGAGACCCAGTACTTC. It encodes CASSLVDYQETQYF.

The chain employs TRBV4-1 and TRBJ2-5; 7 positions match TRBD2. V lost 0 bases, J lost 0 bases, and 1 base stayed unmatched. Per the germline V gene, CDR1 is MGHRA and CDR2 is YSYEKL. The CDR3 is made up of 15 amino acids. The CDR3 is CASSQEGGYQETQYF. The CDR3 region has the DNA TGCGCCAGCAGCCAAGAGGGGGGGTACCAAGAGACCCAGTACTTC.

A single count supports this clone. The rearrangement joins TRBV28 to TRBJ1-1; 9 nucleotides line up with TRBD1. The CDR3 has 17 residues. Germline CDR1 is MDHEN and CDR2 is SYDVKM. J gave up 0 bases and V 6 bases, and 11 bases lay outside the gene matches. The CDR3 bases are TGTGCCAGCAGCAGGTCGGACAGGGGCTCCATGAACACTGAAGCTTTCTTT. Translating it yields CASSRSDRGSMNTEAFF.

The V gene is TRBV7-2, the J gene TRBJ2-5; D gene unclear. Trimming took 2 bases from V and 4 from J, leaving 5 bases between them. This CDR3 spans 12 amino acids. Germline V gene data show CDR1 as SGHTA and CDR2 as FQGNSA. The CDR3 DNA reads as TGTGCCAGCAGCTTAATTAGAGAGACCCAGTACTTC. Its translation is CASSLIRETQYF.

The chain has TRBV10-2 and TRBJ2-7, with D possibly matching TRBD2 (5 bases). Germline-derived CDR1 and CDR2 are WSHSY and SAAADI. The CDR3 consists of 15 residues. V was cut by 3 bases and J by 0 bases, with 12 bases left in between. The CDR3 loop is CASSEEGTPSYEQYF. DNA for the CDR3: TGCGCCAGCAGTGAAGAGGGCACTCCCTCCTACGAGCAGTACTTC.

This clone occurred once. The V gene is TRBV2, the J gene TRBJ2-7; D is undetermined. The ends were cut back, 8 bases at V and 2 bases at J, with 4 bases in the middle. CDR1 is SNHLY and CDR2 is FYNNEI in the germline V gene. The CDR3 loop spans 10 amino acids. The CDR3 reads CASEAYEQYF. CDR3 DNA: TGTGCCAGCGAGGCCTACGAGCAGTACTTC.

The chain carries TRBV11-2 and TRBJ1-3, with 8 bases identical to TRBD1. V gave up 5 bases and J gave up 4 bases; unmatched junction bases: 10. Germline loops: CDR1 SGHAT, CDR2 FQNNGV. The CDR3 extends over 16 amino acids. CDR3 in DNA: TGTGCCAGCAGCCCGAGGACAGGGTTTGGAGGAAACACCATATATTTT. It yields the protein CASSPRTGFGGNTIYF.

The CDR3 loop reads CASSLEWDGAAFF. The CDR3 DNA reads as TGTGCCAGCAGCTTAGAGTGGGATGGGGCAGCTTTCTTT. The chain uses TRBV7-8 and TRBJ1-1, with D possibly matching TRBD1 (5 bases). The CDR3 runs to 13 residues. Germline V gene lookup returns CDR1 SGHVS and CDR2 FQNEAQ. Trimming removed 1 base from V and 10 bases from J, with 13 bases in between.

CDR3 DNA: TGCGCCAGCAGCCAAGATCTTAAAGCGGGAGTGTTTGAGCAGTACTTC. Translating gives CASSQDLKAGVFEQYF. V gene TRBV4-1 combines with J gene TRBJ2-7; TRBD2 agrees at 8 bases. This CDR3 is 16 amino acids long. The germline V gene encodes CDR1 MGHRA and CDR2 YSYEKL. V shed 0 bases and J 7 bases; nucleotides not matched to a gene: 11.

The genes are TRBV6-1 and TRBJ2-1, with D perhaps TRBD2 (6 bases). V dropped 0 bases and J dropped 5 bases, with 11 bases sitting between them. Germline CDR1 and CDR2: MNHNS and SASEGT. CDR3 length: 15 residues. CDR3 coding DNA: TGTGCCAGCAGTGAAGCGCTCTTAGCGGACAATGAGCAGTTCTTC. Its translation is CASSEALLADNEQFF.

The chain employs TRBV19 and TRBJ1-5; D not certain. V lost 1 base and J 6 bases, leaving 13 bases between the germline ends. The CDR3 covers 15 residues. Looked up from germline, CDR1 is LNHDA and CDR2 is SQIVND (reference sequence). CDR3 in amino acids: CASSIGRPAGQPQHF. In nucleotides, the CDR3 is TGTGCCAGTAGTATAGGGAGACCAGCGGGTCAGCCCCAGCATTTT.

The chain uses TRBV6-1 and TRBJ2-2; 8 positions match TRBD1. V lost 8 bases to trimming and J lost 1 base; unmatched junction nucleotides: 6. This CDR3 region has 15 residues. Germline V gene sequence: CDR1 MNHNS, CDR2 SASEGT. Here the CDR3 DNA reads TGTGCCAGCGGGGGACAGGCCCTGAACACCGGGGAGCTGTTTTTT. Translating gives CASGGQALNTGELFF.

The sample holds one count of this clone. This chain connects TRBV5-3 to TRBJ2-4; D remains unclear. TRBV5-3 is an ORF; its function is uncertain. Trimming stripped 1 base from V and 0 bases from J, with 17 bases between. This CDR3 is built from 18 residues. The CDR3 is CARSLPGKPELAKNIQYF. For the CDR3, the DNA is TGTGCCAGAAGCTTGCCAGGCAAGCCTGAACTAGCCAAAAACATTCAGTACTTC.

This CDR3 is CASSPRGQANTIYF. The CDR3 coding sequence is TGTGCCAGCAGCCCCCGAGGCCAAGCAAACACCATATATTTT. The chain has TRBV7-6 and TRBJ1-3; no clear D. The V end lost 5 bases, the J end lost 6 bases, and 14 bases lay between the germline ends. This CDR3 spans 14 amino acids. CDR1 is SGHVS, CDR2 FNYEAQ, per germline.

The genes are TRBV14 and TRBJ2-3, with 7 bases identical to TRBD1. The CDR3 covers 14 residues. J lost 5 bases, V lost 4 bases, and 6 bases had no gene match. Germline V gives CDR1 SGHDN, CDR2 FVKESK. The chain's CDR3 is CASSRDRVRDTQYF. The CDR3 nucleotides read TGTGCCAGCAGCCGTGACAGGGTCAGAGATACGCAGTATTTT.

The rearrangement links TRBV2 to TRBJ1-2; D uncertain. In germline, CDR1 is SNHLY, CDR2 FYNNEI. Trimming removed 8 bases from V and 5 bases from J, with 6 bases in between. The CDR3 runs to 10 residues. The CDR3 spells CASGPYGYTF. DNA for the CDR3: TGTGCCAGCGGGCCGTATGGCTACACCTTC.

The CDR3 loop reads CAWSERTSGTDTQYF. DNA for the CDR3: TGTGCCTGGAGTGAACGGACTAGCGGAACAGATACGCAGTATTTT. This chain uses TRBV30 with TRBJ2-3; 10 bases are a match to TRBD2. The length of the CDR3 is 15 residues. V trimming: 1 base; J trimming: 3 bases; junction bases outside the gene matches: 4. CDR1 and CDR2 (germline): GTSNPN, SVGIG (reference sequence). Full variable domain (rest looked up from reference TRBV30 and TRBJ2-3): SQTIHQWPATLVQPVGSPLSLECTVEGTSNPNLYWYRQAAGRGLQLLFYSVGIGQISSEVPQNLSASRPQDRQFILSSKKLLLSDSGFYLCAWSERTSGTDTQYFGPGTRLTVL.

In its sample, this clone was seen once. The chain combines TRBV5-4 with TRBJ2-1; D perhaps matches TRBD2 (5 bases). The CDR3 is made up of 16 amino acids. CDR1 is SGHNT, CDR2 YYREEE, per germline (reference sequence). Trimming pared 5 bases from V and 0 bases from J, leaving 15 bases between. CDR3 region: CASRPATGISYNEQFF. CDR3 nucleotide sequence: TGTGCCAGCAGACCAGCCACGGGGATCTCCTACAATGAGCAGTTCTTC.

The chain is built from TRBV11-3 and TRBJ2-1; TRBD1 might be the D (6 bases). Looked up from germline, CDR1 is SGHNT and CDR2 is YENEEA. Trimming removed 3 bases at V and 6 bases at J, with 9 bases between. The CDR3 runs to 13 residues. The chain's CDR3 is CASSFTQGNEQFF. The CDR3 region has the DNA TGTGCCAGCAGCTTCACACAGGGCAATGAGCAGTTCTTC.

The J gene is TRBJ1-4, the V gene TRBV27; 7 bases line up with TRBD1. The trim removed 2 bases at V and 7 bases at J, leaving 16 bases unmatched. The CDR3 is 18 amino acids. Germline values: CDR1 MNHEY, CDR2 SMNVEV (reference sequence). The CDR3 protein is CASSLSRQGSGRGEKLFF. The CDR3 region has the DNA TGTGCCAGCAGTTTAAGCCGACAGGGATCGGGTCGTGGTGAAAAACTGTTTTTT.

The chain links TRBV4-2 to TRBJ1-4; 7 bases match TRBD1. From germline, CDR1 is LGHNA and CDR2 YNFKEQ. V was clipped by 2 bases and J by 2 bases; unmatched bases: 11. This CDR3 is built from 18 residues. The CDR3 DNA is TGTGCCAGCAGCCAAAGATTAACAGGGGATGCCACTAATGAAAAACTGTTTTTT. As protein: CASSQRLTGDATNEKLFF.

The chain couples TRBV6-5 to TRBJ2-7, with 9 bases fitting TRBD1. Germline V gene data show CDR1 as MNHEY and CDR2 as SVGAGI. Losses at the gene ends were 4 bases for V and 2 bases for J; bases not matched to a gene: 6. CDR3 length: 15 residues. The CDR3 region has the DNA TGTGCCAGCAGTTTACAGGGGGCGGGGGCCTACGAGCAGTACTTC. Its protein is CASSLQGAGAYEQYF.

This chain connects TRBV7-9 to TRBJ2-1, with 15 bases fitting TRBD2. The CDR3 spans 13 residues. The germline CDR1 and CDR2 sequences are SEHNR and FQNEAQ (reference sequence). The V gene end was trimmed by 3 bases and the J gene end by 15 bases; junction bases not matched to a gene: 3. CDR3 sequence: CASSLGLAGGWFF. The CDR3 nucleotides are TGTGCCAGCAGCTTGGGACTAGCGGGAGGATGGTTCTTC.

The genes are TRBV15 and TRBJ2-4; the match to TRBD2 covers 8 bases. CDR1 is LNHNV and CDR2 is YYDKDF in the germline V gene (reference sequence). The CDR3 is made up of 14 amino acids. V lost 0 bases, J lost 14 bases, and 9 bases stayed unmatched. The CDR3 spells CATSRDGRLGLEYF. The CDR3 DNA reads TGTGCCACCAGCAGAGATGGACGTCTGGGACTAGAGTACTTC.